Following are 32 T cell receptor beta chains from one sample sequenced in a study of shared clonotypes between healthy human individuals (dated by TCRdb to the early 2020s). The method was the immunoSEQ multiplex PCR assay. TCRdb re-hosts the immuneACCESS table, in-frame sequences only. Its copies lack some clones; in the studies checked, an unresolved V gene accounts for under half of them, and the cause for the rest is not known. The sample table records around 560,000 clones; 90% to 95% of these occur just once. Around 0.12% of the sample rests with the top ten. CD8 naive samples consisted of CD45RO-negative cells that were positively selected for CCR7, yielding a CD45RA+CCR7+ population without TemRA cells. The sample was naive CD8+ T cells sorted from blood. The cell subset or site label here, explained by the study, means: CD45RA+CCR7+. The receptors shown here come from a woman between 25 and 40 years old in good health.

The rearrangement joins TRBV29-1 to TRBJ2-5; D uncertain. Near its end, the DNA agrees better with TRBJ2-7, so the J call may be wrong. CDR1 and CDR2 from the germline V gene are SQVTM and ANQGSEA. The CDR3 totals 11 residues. DNA for the CDR3: TGCAGCGTTGAAACGAACGGCGAGCAGTACTTC. Translation: CSVETNGEQYF.

This clone was counted a single time. The chain couples TRBV7-9 to TRBJ2-7, with D unclear. CDR1 SEHNR and CDR2 FQNEAQ come from the germline V gene (reference sequence). Trimming left V 7 bases short and J 0 bases short, with 16 bases between. CDR3 length equals 15 residues. CDR3 sequence reads: CASTVKGLSSYEQYF. The CDR3 DNA sequence: TGTGCCAGCACCGTGAAGGGCCTCAGCTCCTACGAGCAGTACTTC.

The chain recombines TRBV28 with TRBJ1-1; D not resolved. The CDR3 length is 14 residues. Trimming pared 3 bases from V and 4 bases from J, leaving 12 bases between. The germline gives CDR1 MDHEN, CDR2 SYDVKM. CDR3 sequence: CASSFRPVGTEAFF. CDR3 nucleotide sequence: TGTGCCAGCAGTTTTCGTCCCGTGGGCACTGAAGCTTTCTTT.

CDR3 protein: CASSLAKGYEQYF. The CDR3 DNA sequence: TGTGCCAGCAGCTTGGCCAAGGGCTACGAGCAGTACTTC. The chain recombines TRBV5-4 with TRBJ2-7; D uncertain. The V end lost 0 bases, the J end lost 3 bases, and 7 bases lay between the germline ends. The germline CDR1 and CDR2 sequences are SGHNT and YYREEE (reference sequence). The CDR3 has 13 residues.

The CDR3 nucleotides are TGTGCCAGCAGCCAATTAGCGACGTACGATAGCAATCAGCCCCAGCATTTT. It is translated as CASSQLATYDSNQPQHF. This rearrangement joins TRBV7-8 to TRBJ1-5; no reliable D call. In germline, CDR1 is SGHVS, CDR2 FQNEAQ. The CDR3 contains 17 residues. Trimming left V 5 bases short and J 0 bases short, with 17 bases between.

The V and J genes are TRBV7-8 and TRBJ1-2; no reliable D call. Trimming removed 1 base at V and 2 bases at J, with 11 bases between. The CDR3 spans 15 residues. Germline loops: CDR1 SGHVS, CDR2 FQNEAQ. Here the CDR3 reads CASSLELSQNYGYTF. As DNA, the CDR3 is TGTGCCAGCAGCTTAGAGTTGTCACAGAACTATGGCTACACCTTC.

The chain carries TRBV10-3 and TRBJ1-3; 10 positions agree with TRBD1. J was trimmed by 5 bases and V by 2 bases; bases with no gene match: 9. CDR3 length equals 17 residues. The germline CDR1 and CDR2 sequences are ENHRY and SYGVKD. In nucleotides, the CDR3 is TGTGCCATCAGTGAGGGGACAGGGGAGATCGTGAGAAACACCATATATTTT. Residues: CAISEGTGEIVRNTIYF.

The V and J genes are TRBV28 and TRBJ1-1, with D perhaps matching TRBD1 (5 bases). Germline values: CDR1 MDHEN, CDR2 SYDVKM. V was cut by 2 bases and J by 2 bases, with 12 bases left in between. This CDR3 is 15 amino acids long. Written as DNA, the CDR3 is TGTGCCAGCAGTTTAACGGGACTGCTTAACACTGAAGCTTTCTTT. It codes for CASSLTGLLNTEAFF.

J is TRBJ2-1 and V is TRBV5-4; D is perhaps TRBD2 (6 bases). The V gene lost 4 bases and the J gene lost 4 bases, with 15 bases spanning the gap. The germline CDR1 and CDR2 sequences are SGHNT and YYREEE (reference sequence). CDR3 length: 15 amino acids. The CDR3 region is CASSHASGFYNEQFF. The CDR3 bases are TGTGCCAGCAGCCATGCCAGCGGGTTTTACAATGAGCAGTTCTTC.

The chain has TRBV7-9 and TRBJ2-7, with 12 bases that match TRBD2. This CDR3 spans 16 amino acids. Per germline, CDR1 SEHNR and CDR2 FQNEAQ (reference sequence). The J segment lost 2 bases and the V segment lost 4 bases, leaving 6 bases of the junction unmatched. DNA of the CDR3: TGTGCCAGCAGCTCCTCGACTAGCGGGAGCCCCTACGAGCAGTACTTC. Its protein product is CASSSSTSGSPYEQYF.

This chain uses TRBV6-5 with TRBJ2-2, with D unclear. The germline V gene has CDR1 MNHEY and CDR2 SVGAGI. Trimming pared 6 bases from V and 6 bases from J, leaving 8 bases between. This CDR3 region has 12 residues. CDR3 DNA sequence: TGTGCCAGCAGCCGGTCGGCCGGGGAGCTGTTTTTT. Translation: CASSRSAGELFF.

This chain uses TRBV7-3 with TRBJ1-2; D is perhaps TRBD1 (5 bases). V lost 7 bases to trimming and J lost 8 bases, with 14 bases between them. Germline values: CDR1 SGHTA, CDR2 FQGTGA. CDR3 length: 12 residues. The CDR3 spells CASIKSRGGYTF. The CDR3 DNA reads TGTGCCAGCATCAAATCAAGGGGAGGCTACACCTTC.

The rearrangement uses TRBV7-9 and TRBJ2-7; D is unclear. Per germline, CDR1 SEHNR and CDR2 FQNEAQ (reference sequence). The CDR3 extends over 13 amino acids. Trimming took off 5 bases at V and 4 bases at J, with 12 bases between the two ends. Here the CDR3 reads CASSPAENYEQYF. The CDR3 nucleotides are TGTGCCAGCAGCCCTGCCGAGAATTACGAGCAGTACTTC. Together with reference TRBV7-9 and TRBJ2-7, the CDR3 gives the full variable domain: DTGVSQNPRHKITKRGQNVTFRCDPISEHNRLYWYRQTLGQGPEFLTYFQNEAQLEKSRLLSDRFSAERPKGSFSTLEIQRTEQGDSAMYLCASSPAENYEQYFGPGTRLTVT.

V gene TRBV29-1 combines with J gene TRBJ2-5; maybe TRBD2 (5 bases). Looked up from germline, CDR1 is SQVTM and CDR2 is ANQGSEA. CDR3 length: 14 amino acids. Trimming removed 7 bases at V and 4 bases at J, with 19 bases between. The CDR3 nucleotides are TGCAGCGCTGGACGCGTCGATGCGGGAGAGACCCAGTACTTC. Its translation is CSAGRVDAGETQYF.

This chain connects TRBV25-1 to TRBJ1-1, with a possible D match to TRBD1 (5 bases). The CDR3 runs to 16 residues. Per germline, CDR1 MGHDK and CDR2 SYGVNS. V shed 5 bases and J shed 0 bases, with 16 bases lying between them. Written as DNA, the CDR3 is TGTGCCAGCAGTTCGCTTGACAGAAGCCTGAACACTGAAGCTTTCTTT. Its protein is CASSSLDRSLNTEAFF.

This clone was found once. The V call is TRBV7-6, the J call TRBJ2-1; D is undetermined. V gave up 2 bases and J gave up 5 bases, with 7 bases separating them. From germline, CDR1 is SGHVS and CDR2 FNYEAQ. The CDR3 extends over 13 amino acids. The CDR3 loop reads CASSLKENNEQFF. In DNA, the CDR3 is TGTGCCAGCAGCTTAAAAGAAAACAATGAGCAGTTCTTC.

The chain employs TRBV27 and TRBJ2-1; D uncertain. CDR1 is MNHEY, CDR2 SMNVEV, per germline (reference sequence). V was pared by 6 bases and J by 0 bases, with 9 bases between. The CDR3 sequence is 14 residues long. CDR3: CASRSLSSYNEQFF. DNA of the CDR3: TGTGCCAGCAGGTCCCTGAGCTCCTACAATGAGCAGTTCTTC.

The chain couples TRBV28 to TRBJ1-1; D is uncertain. CDR1 is MDHEN and CDR2 is SYDVKM in the germline V gene. V was cut by 3 bases and J by 1 base, with 9 bases left in between. The CDR3 spans 14 residues. CDR3: CASSFLGTNTEAFF. DNA for the CDR3: TGTGCCAGCAGTTTTCTGGGCACGAACACTGAAGCTTTCTTT.

The rearrangement joins TRBV27 to TRBJ2-1; 7 nucleotides match TRBD1. CDR1 and CDR2 from the germline V gene are MNHEY and SMNVEV (reference sequence). The CDR3 consists of 18 residues. J gave up 0 bases and V 2 bases, and 10 bases lay outside the gene matches. CDR3 protein: CASSLTLGQIYSYNEQFF. CDR3 DNA sequence: TGTGCCAGCAGTTTAACCCTGGGACAGATCTACTCCTACAATGAGCAGTTCTTC.

The rearrangement uses TRBV6-1 and TRBJ2-7; the match to TRBD2 covers 14 bases. The CDR3 sequence is 15 residues long. Unmatched junction bases numbered 4, after V lost 6 bases and J lost 3 bases. CDR1 MNHNS and CDR2 SASEGT come from the germline V gene. The CDR3 loop reads CASRGLAGARYEQYF. CDR3 nucleotides: TGTGCCAGCAGGGGACTAGCGGGGGCTCGCTACGAGCAGTACTTC.

This sequence joins TRBV18 and TRBJ2-1; 10 positions agree with TRBD2. The CDR3 runs to 15 residues. The ends lost 3 bases at V and 7 bases at J; junction bases unmatched: 6. The germline CDR1 and CDR2 sequences are KGHSH and LQKENI. In nucleotides, the CDR3 is TGTGCCAGCTCACCGCCGGGACTAGCGCAAAATGAGCAGTTCTTC. The encoded protein is CASSPPGLAQNEQFF.

The gene calls are TRBV27 and TRBJ1-2; 9 bases agree with TRBD1. V shed 3 bases, J shed 8 bases, and the junction held 7 bases outside the gene matches. This CDR3 is 14 amino acids long. Germline V lookup: CDR1 MNHEY, CDR2 SMNVEV (reference sequence). CDR3 protein: CASSFTGGSLGYTF. The CDR3 region has the DNA TGTGCCAGCAGTTTTACAGGGGGCTCTCTAGGCTACACCTTC.

The chain has TRBV15 and TRBJ2-5, with 7 bases aligning to TRBD2. Germline V CDR1 and CDR2: LNHNV, YYDKDF (reference sequence). V trimming: 4 bases; J trimming: 1 base; junction bases outside the gene matches: 12. The CDR3 is 17 residues long. The CDR3 coding sequence is TGTGCCACCAGCACCGAGGACAAAACTAGCGCCCAAGAGACCCAGTACTTC. Amino acid sequence: CATSTEDKTSAQETQYF.

The V call is TRBV27, the J call TRBJ1-1, with D unresolved. V was clipped by 0 bases and J by 13 bases, with 15 bases between them. The CDR3 covers 13 residues. In germline, CDR1 is MNHEY, CDR2 SMNVEV (reference sequence). Here the CDR3 DNA reads TGTGCCAGCAGTTTATCGATGCCACCTGAGAGTTTCTTT. Amino acid sequence: CASSLSMPPESFF.

The chain has TRBV27 and TRBJ1-1, with D maybe TRBD1 (5 bases). Germline CDR1 and CDR2: MNHEY and SMNVEV (reference sequence). V was pared by 7 bases and J by 4 bases, with 16 bases between. CDR3 length equals 14 residues. Here the CDR3 reads CASTLTGYSTEAFF. For the CDR3, the DNA is TGTGCCAGCACCTTAACAGGCTATAGCACTGAAGCTTTCTTT.

As DNA, the CDR3 is TGTGCCAGCAGGGGGACAGGGGCGTCCTACGAGCAGTACTTC. Amino acid sequence: CASRGTGASYEQYF. The rearrangement links TRBV27 to TRBJ2-7; 10 nucleotides line up with TRBD1. Looked up from germline, CDR1 is MNHEY and CDR2 is SMNVEV (reference sequence). The junction had 3 bases not matched to a gene; V was cut back by 6 bases and J by 1 base. The CDR3 is made up of 14 amino acids.

CDR3 sequence reads: CASSVVRDRGDYGYTF. CDR3 bases: TGTGCCAGCAGCGTAGTAAGGGACAGGGGCGACTATGGCTACACCTTC. The chain carries TRBV9 and TRBJ1-2; 10 bases are shared with TRBD1. Trimming took 0 bases from V and 3 from J; bases not matched to a gene: 5. Germline V gene sequence: CDR1 SGDLS, CDR2 YYNGEE. CDR3 length equals 16 residues.

The rearrangement uses TRBV14 and TRBJ2-7; TRBD1 aligns across 9 bases. CDR1 is SGHDN and CDR2 is FVKESK in the germline V gene. The length of the CDR3 is 15 residues. With 0 bases clipped from V and 2 bases from J, the junction kept 2 bases outside the gene matches. As DNA, the CDR3 is TGTGCCAGCAGCCAAGAACAGGGGGCAACCTACGAGCAGTACTTC. It specifies CASSQEQGATYEQYF.

This clone was seen only once. The J gene is TRBJ2-5, the V gene TRBV5-1, with 8 bases fitting TRBD2. In germline, CDR1 is SGHRS, CDR2 YFSETQ. There are 14 residues in the CDR3. V lost 2 bases and J lost 4; bases outside the gene matches: 4. The CDR3 coding sequence is TGCGCCAGCAGCTTCACTAGCGGATTAGAGACCCAGTACTTC. It codes for CASSFTSGLETQYF.

The rearrangement links TRBV9 to TRBJ2-1; 7 bases line up with TRBD2. This CDR3 contains 16 residues. Looked up from germline, CDR1 is SGDLS and CDR2 is YYNGEE. Losses at the gene ends were 4 bases for V and 1 base for J; bases not matched to a gene: 8. CDR3 sequence (DNA): TGTGCCAGCAGCCTAGAGGGAGGGTTTTCCTACAATGAGCAGTTCTTC. Protein sequence: CASSLEGGFSYNEQFF.

Here the CDR3 reads CASSEMAWDSGSGNTIYF. The CDR3 bases are TGTGCCAGCAGTGAGATGGCGTGGGACTCCGGCTCTGGAAACACCATATATTTT. V and J are TRBV6-1 and TRBJ1-3, with D perhaps TRBD1 (5 bases). The CDR3 length is 18 residues. Trimming cost V 3 bases and J 0 bases, with 18 bases left between them. Germline CDR1 and CDR2: MNHNS and SASEGT.

Here the CDR3 reads CASSSDRGAKNIQYF. The CDR3, as DNA: TGTGCCAGCAGTTCCGACCGGGGGGCCAAAAACATTCAGTACTTC. The V call is TRBV27, the J call TRBJ2-4, with a possible D match to TRBD2 (6 bases). The CDR3 is made up of 15 amino acids. Trimming took 4 bases from V and 1 from J, leaving 11 bases between them. Germline V gene data show CDR1 as MNHEY and CDR2 as SMNVEV (reference sequence).